Shown below are 5 T cell receptor beta chains from a single sample sequenced in a study of vaccination effects on CD4 cells after COVID-19. The antigens for these receptors are not known. The table came from immunoSEQ multiplex PCR; TCRdb's copy has only in-frame clones and leaves some out. Among around 67,000 clones, around 81% were seen once, and the ten largest hold approximately 1.2%. ViraFEST assay sequencing came after antigen-specific CD4+ T cells were expanded with viral peptide pools. Isolation of CD4+ T cells took place after ten to eleven days of culture. Each participant was administered two doses of either the BNT162b2 or the mRNA-1273 vaccine. The sequenced sample was CD4+ T cells from PBMCs cultured with HCoV-229E spike peptides, obtained after COVID-19 vaccination. These receptors came from a human donor who received a COVID-19 vaccine.

The chain carries TRBV5-6 and TRBJ1-5, with D unclear. CDR3 length: 17 amino acids. V lost 6 bases and J lost 0, with 19 bases in between. From germline, CDR1 is SGHDT and CDR2 YYEEEE. CDR3 residues: CASTTITALNSNQPQHF. CDR3 sequence (DNA): TGTGCCAGCACGACTATCACTGCCCTGAATAGCAATCAGCCCCAGCATTTT.

The CDR3 protein is CASSFTSNEKLFF. Written as DNA, the CDR3 is TGTGCCAGCAGCTTTACCAGTAATGAAAAACTGTTTTTT. The J gene is TRBJ1-4, the V gene TRBV5-8; no firm D call. Trimming took 2 bases from V and 4 from J, leaving 6 bases between them. This CDR3 has 13 amino acids. CDR1 is SGHTS and CDR2 is YDEGEE in the germline V gene.

The chain recombines TRBV18 with TRBJ2-2; 7 bases line up with TRBD2. The CDR3 runs 14 residues. CDR1 KGHSH and CDR2 LQKENI come from the germline V gene. V lost 3 bases and J lost 6; bases outside the gene matches: 4. This CDR3 reads CASSPPTSAGELFF. The DNA of the CDR3 is TGTGCCAGCTCACCCCCTACTAGCGCCGGGGAGCTGTTTTTT.

The genes are TRBV6-5 and TRBJ2-5; 9 positions match TRBD1. CDR1 is MNHEY, CDR2 SVGAGI, per germline. V gave up 2 bases and J gave up 10 bases; unmatched junction bases: 5. This CDR3 has 13 residues. The CDR3 reads CASSYAGTGFQYF. The CDR3 region has the DNA TGTGCCAGCAGTTACGCCGGGACAGGGTTCCAGTACTTC.

This clone was found once. The V and J genes are TRBV24-1 and TRBJ2-5, with 8 bases matching TRBD1. Trimming at V came to 4 bases and at J to 4 bases, leaving 4 bases not matched to a gene. Germline CDR1 is KGHDR and CDR2 is SFDVKD. The CDR3 loop spans 14 amino acids. The DNA for the CDR3 is TGTGCCACCAGTGACTCGACAGGGGTAGAGACCCAGTACTTC. Translation: CATSDSTGVETQYF.